The 3 T cell receptor beta chains presented below share a single source sample, sequenced in a study of identifying expanded T cells in peripheral blood. Here immunoSEQ multiplex PCR was the method, and the copy in TCRdb shows in-frame clones only, minus some. The sample lists about 80,000 clones; 70% to 90% were seen once. The sample was blood. These receptors were obtained from a person aged 18-69 years in good health.

The CDR3 nucleotides are TGTGCCAGCAGTTTAAATGGCGGCGTATACAGGGGGTTGTTAGGAGCTTTCTTT. Translated, it gives CASSLNGGVYRGLLGAFF. The chain combines TRBV27 with TRBJ1-1; 8 bases agree with TRBD1. Germline V lookup: CDR1 MNHEY, CDR2 SMNVEV (reference sequence). The CDR3 is 18 amino acids. V gave up 2 bases and J gave up 10 bases; unmatched junction bases: 21.

The chain combines TRBV14 with TRBJ2-1, with 10 bases matching TRBD2. The V gene end was trimmed by 3 bases and the J gene end by 2 bases; junction bases not matched to a gene: 7. The germline V gene has CDR1 SGHDN and CDR2 FVKESK. The CDR3 has 17 amino acids. The CDR3 nucleotides read TGTGCCAGCAGCCAGCCCCGAACTAGCGGGGCCTACAATGAGCAGTTCTTC. Translated, it gives CASSQPRTSGAYNEQFF.

This chain links TRBV12-5 with TRBJ1-3, with a weak D call TRBD1 (5 bases). The CDR3 length is 16 residues. Trimming left V 1 base short and J 0 bases short, with 10 bases between. CDR1 and CDR2 from the germline V gene are LGHNT and FRNRAP. Here the CDR3 DNA reads TGTGCTAGTGGTTTGGGGGACTTACTCTCTGGAAACACCATATATTTT. Protein: CASGLGDLLSGNTIYF.